The 20 T cell receptor beta chains below come from one sample, sequenced in a study of vaccination and CD4 T cells after COVID-19. No cognate antigen is known for these TCRs. An Oncomine TCR Beta short-read assay was used to sequence the DNA from cultured CD4+ T cells. Genomic DNA was isolated from cultured CD4+ T cells. In TCRdb, the PCR reads were re-called with MiXCR into one record per CDR3 protein. The sample has approximately 9,500 distinct CDR3 sequences, 35% seen once. Treatment: approximately 9-day PBMC culture with coronavirus spike peptide pools or control peptides (ViraFEST assay). Those CD4+ T cells from the unexposed donor predate the COVID-19 pandemic (2011-2018). The sequencing input was CD4+ T cells from blood, cultured in vitro. Source of these receptors: a human donor in good health.

This clonotype was picked up a small number of times. V and J are TRBV5-1 and TRBJ1-5; 10 bases agree with TRBD1. CDR3 size: 15 residues. With V trimmed by 0 bases and J by 3 bases, 0 bases remained unmatched. Per germline, CDR1 SGHRS and CDR2 YFSETQ. The CDR3 DNA reads TGCGCCAGCAGCTTGGGACAGGGGGCCAATCAGCCCCAGCATTTT. Translation: CASSLGQGANQPQHF. Full variable domain (remainder filled in from reference TRBV5-1 and TRBJ1-5): KAGVTQTPRYLIKTRGQQVTLSCSPISGHRSVSWYQQTPGQGLQFLFEYFSETQRNKGNFPGRFSGRQFSNSRSEMNVSTLELGDSALYLCASSLGQGANQPQHFGDGTRLSIL.

This chain links TRBV16 with TRBJ2-1; possibly TRBD1 for D (5 bases). CDR3 length: 13 residues. Per the germline V gene, CDR1 is KGHSY and CDR2 is FQNENV. The ends were cut back, 7 bases at V and 9 bases at J, with 16 bases in the middle. The CDR3 region has the DNA TGTGCCAGCACACCACCGGGCAGGGCTGAGCAGTTCTTC. Its translation: CASTPPGRAEQFF.

This clonotype has only a few counts. V is TRBV7-3 and J is TRBJ1-2, with D perhaps matching TRBD1 (6 bases). The V end was cut by 1 base, the J end by 6 bases, with 12 bases between. The CDR3 sequence is 14 residues long. Germline-derived CDR1 and CDR2 are SGHTA and FQGTGA. CDR3 sequence: CASSLNAWDNGYTF. The CDR3 coding sequence is TGTGCCAGCAGCTTAAACGCCTGGGACAATGGCTACACCTTC.

The chain couples TRBV5-1 to TRBJ2-5; D uncertain. There are 14 residues in the CDR3. V was clipped by 1 base and J by 5 bases, with 12 bases between them. The germline gives CDR1 SGHRS, CDR2 YFSETQ. The CDR3 bases are TGCGCCAGCAGCTTGTCTAGGGCCCGGGAGACCCAGTACTTC. Protein: CASSLSRARETQYF.

The rearrangement links TRBV28 to TRBJ1-2, with a weak D call TRBD1 (5 bases). The CDR3 has 14 amino acids. The germline V and J ends were trimmed by 5 bases and 3 bases, with 13 bases remaining between them. Germline V gene lookup returns CDR1 MDHEN and CDR2 SYDVKM. CDR3 protein: CASSGAGKDYGYTF. CDR3 sequence (DNA): TGTGCCAGCAGTGGGGCAGGGAAAGACTATGGCTACACCTTC.

A word on this clonotype: A much bigger clone sits one base away, suggesting this may be a read error. V gene TRBV24-1 combines with J gene TRBJ1-5; a weak D match, TRBD1 (5 bases). This CDR3 spans 14 amino acids. Germline V CDR1 and CDR2: KGHDR, SFDVKD. V was trimmed by 7 bases and J by 3 bases, leaving 12 bases between them. CDR3 sequence: CATRGRGLNQPQHF. The CDR3 coding sequence is TGTGCCACCAGGGGACGGGGCCTCAATCAGCCCCAGCATTTT.

The rearrangement links TRBV20-1 to TRBJ2-7; D ambiguous. The CDR3 loop spans 13 amino acids. Trimming removed 3 bases at V and 3 bases at J, with 12 bases between. Per the germline V gene, CDR1 is DFQATT and CDR2 is SNEGSKA (reference sequence). This chain's CDR3 is CSASVVERYEQYF. In DNA form, the CDR3 reads TGCAGTGCTAGTGTCGTCGAGCGCTACGAGCAGTACTTC.

By share, this clonotype counts as medium-sized. The gene calls are TRBV20-1 and TRBJ1-2, with D maybe TRBD1 (6 bases). The CDR3 runs to 13 residues. The germline gives CDR1 DFQATT, CDR2 SNEGSKA (reference sequence). Trimming left V 2 bases short and J 4 bases short, with 11 bases between. The CDR3 nucleotides are TGCAGTGCTAGATCAGGGGCCAGCTATGGCTACACCTTC. This encodes CSARSGASYGYTF.

This clonotype counts as medium-sized. The genes are TRBV4-3 and TRBJ2-7; D tentatively reads TRBD1 or TRBD2 (6 bases each). The V and J ends lost 4 bases and 5 bases respectively, with 15 bases between them. The CDR3 extends over 14 amino acids. Germline assignment: CDR1 LGHNA and CDR2 YSLEER. CDR3 protein: CASSRKKGGHEQYF. CDR3 nucleotides: TGCGCCAGCAGCCGGAAGAAGGGGGGACACGAGCAGTACTTC.

V usage is TRBV7-2 and J usage is TRBJ2-5; D remains unclear. The CDR3 spans 11 residues. V was cut by 2 bases and J by 4 bases, with 2 bases left in between. The germline V gene has CDR1 SGHTA and CDR2 FQGNSA. CDR3 in amino acids: CASSLTETQYF. In nucleotides, the CDR3 is TGTGCCAGCAGCTTAACAGAGACCCAGTACTTC.

The chain has TRBV27 and TRBJ1-2; D not certain. The CDR3 covers 13 residues. Trimming pared 5 bases from V and 3 bases from J, leaving 10 bases between. Germline-derived CDR1 and CDR2 are MNHEY and SMNVEV (reference sequence). This CDR3 is CASSTLDHYGYTF. The CDR3 region has the DNA TGTGCCAGCAGTACCCTAGACCACTATGGCTACACCTTC.

This sequence joins TRBV6-2 or TRBV6-3 and TRBJ2-5, with D maybe TRBD1 (6 bases). V was trimmed by 2 bases and J by 2 bases, leaving 9 bases between them. The CDR3 runs 14 residues. Germline CDR1 and CDR2: MNHEY and SVGEGT. The chain's CDR3 is CASSYAGQQETQYF. The CDR3, as DNA: TGTGCCAGCAGTTACGCTGGACAGCAAGAGACCCAGTACTTC.

V gene TRBV10-3 combines with J gene TRBJ2-7; D may correspond to TRBD1 or TRBD2 (5 bases each). Trimming shortened V by 6 bases and J by 2 bases, and 11 bases separated the two germline ends. The germline V gene has CDR1 ENHRY and CDR2 SYGVKD. The CDR3 length is 13 residues. The DNA for the CDR3 is TGTGCCATCAGCCAGAAGGGACCCTACGAGCAGTACTTC. Amino acid sequence: CAISQKGPYEQYF.

The chain carries TRBV7-2 and TRBJ2-1; a possible D gene is TRBD2 (6 bases). CDR1 and CDR2 (germline): SGHTA, FQGNSA. V lost 5 bases, J lost 13 bases, and 21 bases lay in between. This CDR3 is built from 14 residues. CDR3 DNA sequence: TGTGCCAGCAGCACCCAAATGACTAGTTGGTATCAGTTCTTC. It translates to CASSTQMTSWYQFF.

The chain has TRBV7-2 and TRBJ1-2; 8 bases match TRBD1. The CDR3 spans 16 residues. The V gene's germline CDR1 is SGHTA and CDR2 FQGNSA. Unmatched junction bases numbered 8, after V lost 1 base and J lost 4 bases. CDR3 sequence (DNA): TGTGCCAGCAGCTTAGGGGGTCGGGACAGGATCTATGGCTACACCTTC. Encoded protein: CASSLGGRDRIYGYTF. The variable domain in full, completed from reference TRBV7-2 and TRBJ1-2, reads GAGVSQSPSNKVTEKGKDVELRCDPISGHTALYWYRQSLGQGLEFLIYFQGNSAPDKSGLPSDRFSAERTGGSVSTLTIQRTQQEDSAVYLCASSLGGRDRIYGYTFGSGTRLTVV.

In nucleotides, the CDR3 is TGTGCCAGCAGTGAATACTCCCTAGCGCGGGGAAACAATGAGCAGTTCTTC. It yields the protein CASSEYSLARGNNEQFF. The chain carries TRBV27 and TRBJ2-1; D might be TRBD2 (6 bases). The V end was cut by 5 bases, the J end by 5 bases, with 22 bases between. CDR3 length: 17 amino acids. Germline loops: CDR1 MNHEY, CDR2 SMNVEV (reference sequence).

The table lists this clonotype with a few counts. V and J are TRBV29-1 and TRBJ1-1, with D uncertain. Germline CDR1 and CDR2: SQVTM and ANQGSEA. Deletions cut 5 bases from V and 6 bases from J, with 28 bases between. CDR3 length: 17 amino acids. The CDR3: CSVQIGVVVVGRSEAFF. Here the CDR3 DNA reads TGCAGCGTTCAAATCGGGGTAGTGGTTGTGGGGAGGTCTGAAGCTTTCTTT.

V and J are TRBV10-3 and TRBJ2-1; no definite D call. V shed 0 bases and J shed 4 bases, with 10 bases lying between them. The CDR3 length is 15 residues. Germline V gene sequence: CDR1 ENHRY, CDR2 SYGVKD. In nucleotides, the CDR3 is TGTGCCATCAGTGAGTCCGCGACCCCGTACAATGAGCAGTTCTTC. Its protein is CAISESATPYNEQFF.

The table lists this clonotype with a few counts. The chain links TRBV7-3 to TRBJ2-3; TRBD2 aligns across 13 bases. V lost 3 bases and J lost 6; bases outside the gene matches: 6. This CDR3 spans 16 amino acids. Per germline, CDR1 SGHTA and CDR2 FQGTGA. CDR3 in DNA: TGTGCCAGCAGCTTGACCGGGACTAGCGGGGAGGATACGCAGTATTTT. This codes for CASSLTGTSGEDTQYF.

J is TRBJ1-1 and V is TRBV27, with 9 bases identical to TRBD1. Trimming took 3 bases from V and 4 from J; bases not matched to a gene: 9. This CDR3 region has 16 residues. From germline, CDR1 is MNHEY and CDR2 SMNVEV (reference sequence). CDR3 in amino acids: CASSFMGQGRGTEAFF. The CDR3 DNA is TGTGCCAGCAGTTTTATGGGACAGGGAAGAGGCACTGAAGCTTTCTTT.